This T cell receptor beta chain was profiled in a study of early T cells in non-severe SARS-CoV-2 infection. On the study more broadly: Chains were unpaired, as sequencing was done on bulk RNA from unsorted whole blood. Study-level points and caveats: Using VDJdb, the matching emphasized anti-spike CD8 responses while missing private and CD4 specificities.

V was shortened by 4 bases and J by 1 base, with 16 bases between the two germline ends. Germline V CDR1 and CDR2: SGDLS, YYNGEE. This CDR3 spans 16 amino acids. Unique molecular identifiers were affixed to single, distinct cDNA molecules. TCRdb independently ran MiXCR on the 5' RACE reads; one entry per CDR3 protein. Here the sample spans some 96,000 distinct CDR3 sequences, under 15% being singletons. This clonotype was seen a handful of times. Its cognate antigen is unknown. Sequenced sample: whole blood. The gene calls are TRBV9 and TRBJ2-3; the D is unclear. This receptor was identified in an adult who was a healthcare worker with PCR-confirmed SARS-CoV-2 infection or an uninfected control (not recorded which). The CDR3 region has the DNA TGTGCCAGCAGCACCACGGCCCGAGGAGGCACAGATACGCAGTATTTT. Translating gives CASSTTARGGTDTQYF.